A selection of T cell receptor beta chains follows, all from one sample in a study of shared clonotypes between healthy human individuals. Libraries were prepared by immunoSEQ multiplex PCR; TCRdb keeps only in-frame clonotypes and omits some of them. This table holds roughly 2.4 million clones, under 97% found once. What was sequenced was naive CD4+ T cells sorted from blood. The receptors here all came from a man aged 18 to 35 in good health. Both conserved end residues are part of each CDR3.

V gene	J gene	CDR3 protein
TRBV5-4	TRBJ1-1	CASSLGLTANTEAFF
TRBV27	TRBJ2-5	CASNPAGRIQETQYF
TRBV29-1	TRBJ1-3	CSVENHLSGNTIYF
TRBV5-1	TRBJ2-3	CASSLGGLVGSTDTQYF
TRBV4-3	TRBJ2-5	CASSQDVGPAETQYF
TRBV9	TRBJ2-1	CASSVTTPVRQGNEQFF
TRBV5-1	TRBJ2-7	CASSLVGSGTPYEQYF
TRBV7-2	TRBJ2-7	CASSLGGLAGVVDEQYF
TRBV5-1	TRBJ2-1	CASSFSGTVANNEQFF
TRBV11-2	TRBJ2-7	CASSLDRRGPYEQYF
TRBV18	TRBJ2-5	CASSPPVQVETQYF
TRBV2	TRBJ2-4	CASRFGGTIQYF
TRBV5-6	TRBJ1-2	CASSPDRFEGYTF
TRBV7-7	TRBJ2-3	CASSQSGSIADTQYF
TRBV9	TRBJ1-6	CASSSSGQGDNSPLHF
TRBV9	TRBJ1-6	CASSVEATHNSPLHF
TRBV5-1	TRBJ1-1	CASSLGAGLNTEAFF
TRBV11-2	TRBJ2-7	CASSLMRASYEQYF
TRBV28	TRBJ2-5	CASSSPSRGYQETQYF
TRBV7-2	TRBJ2-1	CASSAGTVYNEQFF
TRBV5-1	TRBJ2-7	CASSRGLAGDEQYF
TRBV7-9	TRBJ1-6	CASSLAGRGPSPLHF
TRBV6-1	TRBJ2-7	CASSGTGTGGSYEQYF
TRBV18	TRBJ2-5	CASSLIPGLATREEETQYF
TRBV21-1	TRBJ1-5	CASSKVRGQPQHF
TRBV18	TRBJ1-5	CASSPGTGISNQPQHF
TRBV30	TRBJ1-1	CAINMNTEAFF
TRBV5-1	TRBJ2-7	CASSLDPPGPYEQYF
TRBV29-1	TRBJ2-7	CSVESGWEQYF
TRBV6-6	TRBJ2-1	CASSQRGDYNEQFF
TRBV28	TRBJ2-7	CAGRQGPSYEQYF
TRBV9	TRBJ2-2	CASSRSSSNTGELFF
TRBV2	TRBJ2-7	CASSRTGHEQYF
TRBV7-9	TRBJ2-5	CASSSHETQYF
TRBV2	TRBJ2-5	CASMREETQYF
TRBV30	TRBJ2-5	CAWSVRQGGGKETQYF
TRBV5-1	TRBJ2-1	CASSLAGGRENEQFF
TRBV11-2	TRBJ2-1	CASSLDRADEQFF
TRBV7-7	TRBJ2-2	CASSLRGPNTGELFF
TRBV10-3	TRBJ2-7	CAISEDAGQVYEQYF
TRBV6-5	TRBJ1-5	CASSYIGTNQPQHF